These T cell receptor beta chains were read from a single sample in a study of breast tumors, draining lymph nodes, adjacent tissues. MiXCR was run by TCRdb on the multiplex PCR reads, yielding one entry per CDR3 protein. The profile shows about 52,000 distinct CDR3 sequences, 42% of them singletons. Sequenced: breast tumor tissue. The receptors were sampled from a female donor with breast cancer. Some clones in this sample may be carry-over from other donors' samples. Each CDR3 is given with its conserved first and last residue. A D gene is named only where the DNA matches it firmly. Size is stated for part of the rows, as once, few or many counts, or as a class when the clone is expanded.

j_call: TRBJ2-7
cdr3_length: 14
clone_size: NA
v_call: TRBV2
d_call: TRBD1
cdr3_nt: TGTGCCAGCAGCTGGACAGGATACCACTACGAGCAGTACTTC
cdr3_aa: CASSWTGYHYEQYF

j_call: TRBJ1-4
cdr3_length: 11
clone_size: NA
v_call: TRBV29-1
d_call: NA
cdr3_nt: TGCAGCGTTGGGGCGGGTGAAAAACTGTTTTTT
cdr3_aa: CSVGAGEKLFF

j_call: TRBJ1-5
cdr3_length: 15
clone_size: many
v_call: TRBV12-3/TRBV12-4
d_call: TRBD1
cdr3_nt: TGTGCCAGCAGTCTCCAGGGGGCGAGCAATCAGCCCCAGCATTTT
cdr3_aa: CASSLQGASNQPQHF

j_call: TRBJ1-1
cdr3_length: 15
clone_size: NA
v_call: TRBV5-1
d_call: TRBD1
cdr3_nt: TGCGCCAGCACTCTAGCGACAGGGTCGAGCACTGAAGCTTTCTTT
cdr3_aa: CASTLATGSSTEAFF

j_call: TRBJ1-5
cdr3_length: 16
clone_size: many
v_call: TRBV12-3/TRBV12-4
d_call: NA
cdr3_nt: TGTGCCAGCAGTTTCACGGTTGGGGTTAGCAATCAGCCCCAGCATTTT
cdr3_aa: CASSFTVGVSNQPQHF

j_call: TRBJ1-6
cdr3_length: 16
clone_size: NA
v_call: TRBV11-2
d_call: NA
cdr3_nt: TGTGCCAGCAGCTTAGACCGGCTACGCGGGAATTCACCCCTCCACTTT
cdr3_aa: CASSLDRLRGNSPLHF

j_call: TRBJ2-7
cdr3_length: 12
clone_size: many
v_call: TRBV16
d_call: NA
cdr3_nt: TGTGCCAGCAGCCCTGACTCCTACGAGCAGTACTTC
cdr3_aa: CASSPDSYEQYF

j_call: TRBJ2-7
cdr3_length: 15
clone_size: NA
v_call: TRBV7-2
d_call: NA
cdr3_nt: TGTGCCAGCAGCTTAGGGAGCGACAGCTCCTACGAGCAGTACTTC
cdr3_aa: CASSLGSDSSYEQYF

j_call: TRBJ1-2
cdr3_length: 12
clone_size: many
v_call: TRBV20-1
d_call: NA
cdr3_nt: TGCAGTGCTAGAGACGGACTCTATGGCTACACCTTC
cdr3_aa: CSARDGLYGYTF

j_call: TRBJ2-1
cdr3_length: 14
clone_size: NA
v_call: TRBV20-1
d_call: TRBD2
cdr3_nt: TGCAGTGCTAGAGAGCTAGCGGGATGGGATGAGCAGTTCTTC
cdr3_aa: CSARELAGWDEQFF

j_call: TRBJ1-2
cdr3_length: 16
clone_size: NA
v_call: TRBV29-1
d_call: NA
cdr3_nt: TGCAGCGTTGAAGATTTGTGGGAGGGGCGTCACTATGGCTACACCTTC
cdr3_aa: CSVEDLWEGRHYGYTF

j_call: TRBJ2-1
cdr3_length: 16
clone_size: many
v_call: TRBV19
d_call: TRBD1
cdr3_nt: TGTGCCAGTAGTTCCCCGCGACAGGGGGCGGGGAATGAGCAGTTCTTC
cdr3_aa: CASSSPRQGAGNEQFF

j_call: TRBJ1-6
cdr3_length: 17
clone_size: many
v_call: TRBV6-5
d_call: TRBD1
cdr3_nt: TGTGCCAGCAGTTCCTCCGGGACAGATGGAGGAAGGGCACCCCTCCACTTT
cdr3_aa: CASSSSGTDGGRAPLHF

j_call: TRBJ2-1
cdr3_length: 15
clone_size: NA
v_call: TRBV20-1
d_call: NA
cdr3_nt: TGCAGTGCCAGACATTGGGCAGGCTCCTACAATGAGCAGTTCTTC
cdr3_aa: CSARHWAGSYNEQFF

j_call: TRBJ2-1
cdr3_length: 15
clone_size: NA
v_call: TRBV20-1
d_call: TRBD2
cdr3_nt: TGCAGTGCAACCACCGGGACTAGCGGCTACAATGAGCAGTTCTTC
cdr3_aa: CSATTGTSGYNEQFF

j_call: TRBJ1-1
cdr3_length: 14
clone_size: few
v_call: TRBV12-3/TRBV12-4
d_call: TRBD1
cdr3_nt: TGTGCCAGCAGTTTATCTGACAGGGGTACTGAAGCTTTCTTT
cdr3_aa: CASSLSDRGTEAFF

j_call: TRBJ2-1
cdr3_length: 17
clone_size: many
v_call: TRBV6-6
d_call: TRBD1
cdr3_nt: TGTGCCAGCAGTTACTCGAGTTTACAGGGGGTTTACAATGAGCAGTTCTTC
cdr3_aa: CASSYSSLQGVYNEQFF

j_call: TRBJ1-3
cdr3_length: 14
clone_size: NA
v_call: TRBV27
d_call: NA
cdr3_nt: TGTGCCAGCTCAACGGGTCCGTCTGGAGACACCATATACTTT
cdr3_aa: CASSTGPSGDTIYF

j_call: TRBJ2-1
cdr3_length: 16
clone_size: NA
v_call: TRBV4-1
d_call: TRBD2
cdr3_nt: TGCGCCAGCAGCCAACCGGGACTAGCGGGAGAGAATGAGCAGTTCTTC
cdr3_aa: CASSQPGLAGENEQFF

j_call: TRBJ2-6
cdr3_length: 10
clone_size: NA
v_call: TRBV19
d_call: NA
cdr3_nt: TGTGCCACCAGGGCCAACGTCCTGACTTTC
cdr3_aa: CATRANVLTF

j_call: TRBJ2-2
cdr3_length: 17
clone_size: NA
v_call: TRBV28
d_call: NA
cdr3_nt: TGTGCCAGCAGCTATGAAGTGGTTGCGGGACACACCGGGGAGCTGTTTTTT
cdr3_aa: CASSYEVVAGHTGELFF

j_call: TRBJ2-5
cdr3_length: 14
clone_size: once
v_call: TRBV2
d_call: TRBD1
cdr3_nt: TGTGCCAGCGCCCGGGACAGCCTACAAGAGACCCAGTACTTC
cdr3_aa: CASARDSLQETQYF

j_call: TRBJ2-3
cdr3_length: 14
clone_size: NA
v_call: TRBV29-1
d_call: TRBD2
cdr3_nt: TGCAGCGTTGGTATACTAGCGGGAGAAGGTGAGCAGTATTTT
cdr3_aa: CSVGILAGEGEQYF

j_call: TRBJ2-1
cdr3_length: 14
clone_size: many
v_call: TRBV10-1
d_call: NA
cdr3_nt: TGCGCCAGTCCCGGGACTCTTGGGTCCGATGAGCAGTTCTTC
cdr3_aa: CASPGTLGSDEQFF

j_call: TRBJ1-5
cdr3_length: 15
clone_size: many
v_call: TRBV24-1
d_call: TRBD1
cdr3_nt: TGTGCCACCAGGGGACAGGGCGGAGGCAATCAGCCCCAGCATTTT
cdr3_aa: CATRGQGGGNQPQHF

j_call: TRBJ2-5
cdr3_length: 13
clone_size: many
v_call: TRBV12-3/TRBV12-4
d_call: NA
cdr3_nt: TGTGCCAGCAGCCCCCAGATTCGGGAGACCCAGTACTTC
cdr3_aa: CASSPQIRETQYF

j_call: TRBJ2-6
cdr3_length: 18
clone_size: many
v_call: TRBV9
d_call: TRBD1
cdr3_nt: TGTGCCAGCAGCGTAGAGAGGGGACAGGGGGCTGGGGCCAACGTCCTGACTTTC
cdr3_aa: CASSVERGQGAGANVLTF

j_call: TRBJ1-6
cdr3_length: 15
clone_size: many
v_call: TRBV6-5
d_call: NA
cdr3_nt: TGTGCCAGCAGCCTTCTCCCTGACAGGAATTCACCCCTCCACTTT
cdr3_aa: CASSLLPDRNSPLHF

j_call: TRBJ2-7
cdr3_length: 14
clone_size: NA
v_call: TRBV5-1
d_call: NA
cdr3_nt: TGCGCCAGCAGCTTGCTGGACAGCCAATACGAGCAGTACTTC
cdr3_aa: CASSLLDSQYEQYF

j_call: TRBJ1-3
cdr3_length: 13
clone_size: NA
v_call: TRBV20-1
d_call: NA
cdr3_nt: TGCAGTGCTCGGCGGGGCCCTGGAAACACCATGTATTTT
cdr3_aa: CSARRGPGNTMYF

j_call: TRBJ1-4
cdr3_length: 16
clone_size: NA
v_call: TRBV7-2
d_call: NA
cdr3_nt: TGTGCCAGCAGGAGGGGCGGGAGGTTTAACAATGAAAAACTGTTTTTT
cdr3_aa: CASRRGGRFNNEKLFF

j_call: TRBJ2-7
cdr3_length: 13
clone_size: many
v_call: TRBV7-2
d_call: NA
cdr3_nt: TGTGCCAGCAGCAGGAGAGAGAACTACGAGCAGTACTTC
cdr3_aa: CASSRRENYEQYF